This is a list of T cell receptor beta chains from one sample in a study of vaccination and CD4 T cells after COVID-19. No antigen has been assigned to these receptors. TCRdb recomputed calls from the PCR reads with MiXCR, one row per CDR3 protein. The profile shows 7,500 to 10,000 distinct CDR3 sequences, about 32% of them singletons. The source material was CD4+ T cells from blood, cultured in vitro. Receptors were obtained from a human donor in good health. The CDR3 runs from the conserved cysteine through the conserved F or W. Fields, in order: J gene, clone size, D gene, CDR3 length, V gene, CDR3 protein, CDR3 DNA. D genes are given only for firm matches. The size field is filled for only some rows; it gives once, few, many or a size class.

TRBJ1-5	few	.	14	TRBV12-3/TRBV12-4	CASSFVAEEVAQHF	TGTGCCAGCAGTTTCGTGGCAGAAGAGGTAGCCCAGCATTTT
TRBJ1-5	.	.	17	TRBV6-2/TRBV6-3	CASSYAERQRSNQPQHF	TGTGCCAGCAGTTACGCGGAGCGCCAGCGGAGCAATCAGCCCCAGCATTTT
TRBJ1-1	.	.	13	TRBV6-1	CASRQGGNTEAFF	TGTGCCAGCAGACAGGGTGGTAACACTGAAGCTTTCTTT
TRBJ1-3	.	.	15	TRBV7-2	CASSLDPGARNTIYF	TGTGCCAGCAGCTTAGATCCAGGGGCCAGAAACACCATATATTTT
TRBJ2-5	few	.	11	TRBV6-5	CASSYGETQYF	TGTGCCAGCAGTTACGGAGAGACCCAGTACTTC
TRBJ2-7	.	.	17	TRBV7-5	CISVPESEGQGFYEQYF	.
TRBJ2-6	few	.	16	TRBV7-2	CASSLYRLSGANVLTF	TGTGCCAGCAGCTTATATAGACTCTCTGGGGCCAACGTCCTGACTTTC
TRBJ1-5	.	TRBD1	16	TRBV7-6	CASSLRTGGGHQPQHF	TGTGCCAGCAGCCTACGGACAGGGGGCGGCCATCAGCCCCAGCATTTT
TRBJ2-7	.	.	16	TRBV19	CASKLSGDGGPYEQYF	TGTGCCAGCAAACTCTCCGGGGACGGGGGTCCCTACGAGCAGTACTTC
TRBJ1-1	few	.	15	TRBV27	CASSLQGRGDTEAFF	TGTGCCAGCAGTTTACAGGGGCGGGGGGACACTGAAGCTTTCTTT
TRBJ2-1	.	TRBD2	14	TRBV7-9	CASSLSGTTNEQFF	TGTGCCAGCAGCTTAAGCGGGACTACCAATGAGCAGTTCTTC
TRBJ2-2	.	.	15	TRBV7-3	CASSLNAGRSGELFF	TGTGCCAGCAGCTTAAATGCAGGGCGTAGCGGGGAGCTGTTTTTT
TRBJ2-7	few	.	15	TRBV20-1	CSARDPRTSWYEQYF	TGCAGTGCTAGAGATCCCCGGACCTCTTGGTACGAGCAGTACTTC
TRBJ1-5	.	TRBD1	17	TRBV7-2	CASSAATGGLGNQPQHF	TGTGCCAGCAGCGCTGCGACAGGGGGCTTGGGCAATCAGCCCCAGCATTTT
TRBJ2-1	.	TRBD1	13	TRBV27	CASSMTGDREQFF	TGTGCCAGCAGTATGACAGGGGATCGGGAGCAGTTCTTC
TRBJ1-1	.	.	12	TRBV20-1	CSARISEAEAFF	TGCAGTGCTAGAATCTCCGAAGCTGAAGCTTTCTTT
TRBJ2-1	.	TRBD2	15	TRBV28	CASSSQLAGGNEQFF	TGTGCCAGCAGTTCCCAGCTAGCGGGAGGCAATGAGCAGTTCTTC
TRBJ2-2	.	TRBD2	15	TRBV20-1	CSAPRRELHTGELFF	TGCAGTGCTCCCCGGCGGGAGCTCCACACCGGGGAGCTGTTTTTT
TRBJ1-5	medium-sized	TRBD1	15	TRBV27	CASSLGQGQNQPQHF	TGTGCCAGCAGTTTAGGACAGGGTCAAAATCAGCCCCAGCATTTT
TRBJ1-5	.	.	14	TRBV5-1	CASSLAGSNQPQHF	TGCGCCAGCAGCTTGGCAGGGAGCAATCAGCCCCAGCATTTT
TRBJ2-7	few	TRBD2	15	TRBV7-2	CASSQSTSGSYEQYF	TGTGCCAGCAGCCAATCGACTAGCGGCTCCTACGAGCAGTACTTC
TRBJ2-1	.	.	14	TRBV28	CASLQGNAYNEQFF	TGTGCCAGTTTGCAGGGCAATGCCTACAATGAGCAGTTCTTC
TRBJ1-2	.	.	14	TRBV28	CATPGGPLNYGYTF	TGTGCCACCCCTGGGGGCCCGCTCAATTATGGCTACACCTTC
TRBJ2-5	.	TRBD1	15	TRBV6-2/TRBV6-3	CASSSRGQQRGTQYF	TGTGCCAGCAGTTCTCGGGGACAGCAAAGAGGGACCCAGTACTTC
TRBJ2-1	.	.	15	TRBV24-1	CATSDLGHPYNEQFF	TGTGCCACCAGTGATTTGGGACACCCATACAATGAGCAGTTCTTC
TRBJ1-6	few	.	12	TRBV27	CASSSEGSPLHF	TGTGCCAGCAGTTCGGAAGGATCACCCCTCCACTTT
TRBJ2-1	.	.	14	TRBV7-9	CASSLESRYNEQFF	TGTGCCAGCAGCTTAGAGTCGAGATACAATGAGCAGTTCTTC
TRBJ2-1	.	.	15	TRBV2	CASRFPGPINNEQFF	TGTGCCAGCAGGTTCCCGGGACCAATAAACAATGAGCAGTTCTTC
TRBJ2-7	.	.	11	TRBV5-1	CASSFRGEQYF	TGCGCCAGCAGCTTTAGAGGGGAGCAGTACTTC
TRBJ1-4	.	TRBD1	17	TRBV7-2	CASSTIIQGNGGGKLFF	TGTGCCAGCAGCACCATCATACAGGGGAACGGTGGTGGAAAACTGTTTTTT
TRBJ1-2	few	.	13	TRBV6-1	CASSAERDRGYTF	TGTGCCAGCAGTGCCGAAAGGGATAGGGGCTACACCTTC
TRBJ2-1	.	TRBD2	15	TRBV6-5	CASSYSWTSGNEQFF	TGTGCCAGCAGTTACTCCTGGACTAGCGGAAATGAGCAGTTCTTC
TRBJ2-7	.	TRBD1	14	TRBV28	CASSRTGGSYEQYF	TGTGCCAGCAGCCGGACAGGGGGCTCCTACGAGCAGTACTTC